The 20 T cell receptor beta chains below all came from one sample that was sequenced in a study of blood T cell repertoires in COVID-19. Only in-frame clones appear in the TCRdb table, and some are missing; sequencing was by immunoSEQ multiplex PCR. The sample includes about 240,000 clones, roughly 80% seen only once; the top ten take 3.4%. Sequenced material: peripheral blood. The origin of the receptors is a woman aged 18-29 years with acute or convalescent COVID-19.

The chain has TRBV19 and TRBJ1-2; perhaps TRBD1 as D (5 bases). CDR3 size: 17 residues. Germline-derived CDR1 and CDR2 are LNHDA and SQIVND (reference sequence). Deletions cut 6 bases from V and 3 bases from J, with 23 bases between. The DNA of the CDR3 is TGTGCCAGTAGGGGGCTCGTGGGGCAGATTCCGGACTATGGCTACACCTTC. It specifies CASRGLVGQIPDYGYTF.

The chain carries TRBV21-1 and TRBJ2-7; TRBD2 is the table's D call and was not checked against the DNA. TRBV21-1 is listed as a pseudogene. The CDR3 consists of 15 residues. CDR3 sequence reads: CASTRWRVPTYEQYF. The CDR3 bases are TGTGCCAGCACCAGGTGGAGGGTCCCAACCTACGAGCAGTACTTC.

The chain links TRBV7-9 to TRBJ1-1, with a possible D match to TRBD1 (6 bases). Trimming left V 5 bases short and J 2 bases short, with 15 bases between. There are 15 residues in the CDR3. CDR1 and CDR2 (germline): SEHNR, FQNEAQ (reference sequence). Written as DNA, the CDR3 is TGTGCCAGCAGCCCCACAGGGTTATTAAACACTGAAGCTTTCTTT. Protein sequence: CASSPTGLLNTEAFF. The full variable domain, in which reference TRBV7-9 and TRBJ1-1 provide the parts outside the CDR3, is DTGVSQNPRHKITKRGQNVTFRCDPISEHNRLYWYRQTLGQGPEFLTYFQNEAQLEKSRLLSDRFSAERPKGSFSTLEIQRTEQGDSAMYLCASSPTGLLNTEAFFGQGTRLTVV.

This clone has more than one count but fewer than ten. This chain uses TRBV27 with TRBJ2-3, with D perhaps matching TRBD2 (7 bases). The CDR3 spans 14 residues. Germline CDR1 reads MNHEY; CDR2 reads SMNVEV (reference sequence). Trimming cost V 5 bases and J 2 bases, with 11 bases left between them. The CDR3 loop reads CASSGGAFTDTQYF. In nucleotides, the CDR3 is TGTGCCAGCAGTGGGGGGGCATTCACAGATACGCAGTATTTT.

This CDR3 is CASSIDPPAGVETQYF. The CDR3 DNA reads as TGTGCCAGTAGTATAGATCCCCCAGCGGGAGTGGAGACCCAGTACTTC. This rearrangement joins TRBV19 to TRBJ2-5; 8 bases line up with TRBD2. This CDR3 is built from 16 residues. V shed 0 bases and J 5 bases; nucleotides not matched to a gene: 8. CDR1 is LNHDA, CDR2 SQIVND, per germline (reference sequence).

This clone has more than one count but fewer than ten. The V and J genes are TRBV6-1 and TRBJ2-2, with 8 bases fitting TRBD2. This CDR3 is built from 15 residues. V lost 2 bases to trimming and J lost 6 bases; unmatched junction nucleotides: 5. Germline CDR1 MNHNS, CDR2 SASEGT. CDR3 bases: TGTGCCAGCAGTGAAAGAGCGGGAGCGTCCGGGGAGCTGTTTTTT. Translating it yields CASSERAGASGELFF.

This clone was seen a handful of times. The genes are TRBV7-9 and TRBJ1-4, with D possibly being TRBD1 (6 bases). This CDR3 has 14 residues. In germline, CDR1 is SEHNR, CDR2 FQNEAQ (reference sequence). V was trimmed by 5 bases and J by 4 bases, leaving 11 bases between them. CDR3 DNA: TGTGCCAGCAGCACAGAGGACAGTAATGAAAAACTGTTTTTT. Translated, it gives CASSTEDSNEKLFF.

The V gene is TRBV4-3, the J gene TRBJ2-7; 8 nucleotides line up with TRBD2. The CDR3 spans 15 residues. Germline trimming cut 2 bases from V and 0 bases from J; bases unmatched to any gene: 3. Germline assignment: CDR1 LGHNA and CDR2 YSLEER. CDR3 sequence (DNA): TGCGCCAGCAGCCAAAGACTAGCGAGCTCCTACGAGCAGTACTTC. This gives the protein CASSQRLASSYEQYF.

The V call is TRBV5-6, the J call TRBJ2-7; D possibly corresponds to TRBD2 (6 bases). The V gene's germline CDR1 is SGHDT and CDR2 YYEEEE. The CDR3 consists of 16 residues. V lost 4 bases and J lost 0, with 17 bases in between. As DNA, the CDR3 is TGTGCCAGCAGCCCAATGGGGGGATCTTCCTCCTACGAGCAGTACTTC. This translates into CASSPMGGSSSYEQYF.

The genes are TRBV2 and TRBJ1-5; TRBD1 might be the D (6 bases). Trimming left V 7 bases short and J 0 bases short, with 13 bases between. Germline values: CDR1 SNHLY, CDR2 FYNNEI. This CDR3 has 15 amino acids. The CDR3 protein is CASKDRAYSNQPQHF. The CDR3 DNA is TGTGCCAGCAAGGACAGAGCTTATAGCAATCAGCCCCAGCATTTT.

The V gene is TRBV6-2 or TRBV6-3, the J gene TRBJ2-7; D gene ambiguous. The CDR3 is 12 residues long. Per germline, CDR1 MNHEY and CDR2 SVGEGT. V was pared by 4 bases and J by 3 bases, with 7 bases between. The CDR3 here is CASSSVGYEQYF. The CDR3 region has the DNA TGTGCCAGCAGTTCTGTCGGCTACGAGCAGTACTTC.

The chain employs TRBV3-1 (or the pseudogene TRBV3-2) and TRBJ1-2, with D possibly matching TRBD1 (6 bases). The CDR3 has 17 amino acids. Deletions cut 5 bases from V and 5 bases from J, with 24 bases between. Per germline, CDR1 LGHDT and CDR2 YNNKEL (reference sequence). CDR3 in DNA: TGTGCCAGCAGCATCACCGGGACAAAAAGGGCTGGATATGGCTACACCTTC. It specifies CASSITGTKRAGYGYTF.

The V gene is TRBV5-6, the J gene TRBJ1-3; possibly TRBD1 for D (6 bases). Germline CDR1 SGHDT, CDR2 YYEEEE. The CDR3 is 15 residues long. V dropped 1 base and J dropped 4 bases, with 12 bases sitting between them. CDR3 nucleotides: TGTGCCAGCAGCTTGTGGTGGGGGCTAGGAAACACCATATATTTT. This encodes CASSLWWGLGNTIYF.

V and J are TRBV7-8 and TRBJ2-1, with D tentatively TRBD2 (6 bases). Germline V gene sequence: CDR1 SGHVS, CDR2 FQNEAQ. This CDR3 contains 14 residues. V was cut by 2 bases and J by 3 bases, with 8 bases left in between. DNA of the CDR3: TGTGCCAGCAGCTTAACCGGGGGCTACAATGAGCAGTTCTTC. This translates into CASSLTGGYNEQFF.

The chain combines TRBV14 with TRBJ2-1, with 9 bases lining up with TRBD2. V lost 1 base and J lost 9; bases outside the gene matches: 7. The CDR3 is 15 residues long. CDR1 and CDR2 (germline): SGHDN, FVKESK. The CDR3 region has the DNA TGTGCCAGCAGCCAAGGGCTAGCGGGAACTGGTGAGCAGTTCTTC. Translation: CASSQGLAGTGEQFF.

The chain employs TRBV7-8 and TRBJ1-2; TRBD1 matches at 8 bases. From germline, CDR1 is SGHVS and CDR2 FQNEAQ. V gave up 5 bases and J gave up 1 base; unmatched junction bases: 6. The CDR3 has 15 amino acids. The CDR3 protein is CASSIRTGINYGYTF. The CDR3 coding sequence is TGTGCCAGCAGCATAAGGACAGGGATTAACTATGGCTACACCTTC. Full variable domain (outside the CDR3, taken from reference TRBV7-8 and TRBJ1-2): GAGVSQSPRYKVAKRGQDVALRCDPISGHVSLFWYQQALGQGPEFLTYFQNEAQLDKSGLPSDRFFAERPEGSVSTLKIQRTQQEDSAVYLCASSIRTGINYGYTFGSGTRLTVV.

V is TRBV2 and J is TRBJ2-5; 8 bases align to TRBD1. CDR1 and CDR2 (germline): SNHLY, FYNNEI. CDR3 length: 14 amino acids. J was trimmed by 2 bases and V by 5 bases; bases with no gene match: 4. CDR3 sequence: CASSRDRRQETQYF. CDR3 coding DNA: TGTGCCAGCAGTCGGGACAGGCGTCAAGAGACCCAGTACTTC.

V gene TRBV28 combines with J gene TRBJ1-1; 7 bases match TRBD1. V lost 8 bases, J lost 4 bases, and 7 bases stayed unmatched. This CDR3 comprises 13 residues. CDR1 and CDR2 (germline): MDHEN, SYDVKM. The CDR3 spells CASLGTVGTEAFF. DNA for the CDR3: TGTGCCAGCCTAGGGACAGTTGGCACTGAAGCTTTCTTT.

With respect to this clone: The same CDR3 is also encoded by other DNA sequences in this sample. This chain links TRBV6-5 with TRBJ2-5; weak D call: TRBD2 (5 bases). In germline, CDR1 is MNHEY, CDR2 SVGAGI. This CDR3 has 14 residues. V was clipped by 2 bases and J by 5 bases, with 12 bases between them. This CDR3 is CASSYPGGGETQYF. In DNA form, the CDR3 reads TGTGCCAGCAGTTACCCCGGTGGCGGGGAGACCCAGTACTTC.

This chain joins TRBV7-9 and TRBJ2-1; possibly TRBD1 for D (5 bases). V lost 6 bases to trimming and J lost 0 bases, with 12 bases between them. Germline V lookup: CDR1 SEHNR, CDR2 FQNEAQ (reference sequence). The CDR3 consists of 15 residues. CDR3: CASREDMSSYNEQFF. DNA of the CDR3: TGTGCCAGCAGAGAGGACATGAGCTCCTACAATGAGCAGTTCTTC.